This entry lists 21 T cell receptor beta chains sequenced from one sample in a study of T-cell memory formation after mild COVID-19. TCRdb re-analysed the 5' RACE reads in MiXCR, keeping a single row per CDR3 protein. The table records 250,000 to 300,000 distinct CDR3 sequences, under 20% of them present only once. The sequencing input was PBMCs or a T cell subset sorted from them (not recorded which). These receptors all come from a man aged 18-30 years who had mild COVID-19 (a few samples of this study predate the infection). Cell type and time point are not known.

V gene TRBV29-1 combines with J gene TRBJ1-1; D is possibly TRBD1 (5 bases). The CDR3 extends over 14 amino acids. CDR1 and CDR2 (germline): SQVTM, ANQGSEA. Trimming left V 5 bases short and J 3 bases short, with 16 bases between. CDR3 coding DNA: TGCAGCGTTACCTGGGCCAAAGGGGACACTGAAGCTTTCTTT. Its protein product is CSVTWAKGDTEAFF.

This clonotype has more than one count but fewer than ten. This chain links TRBV5-1 with TRBJ2-2; D possibly corresponds to TRBD1 (6 bases). Germline loops: CDR1 SGHRS, CDR2 YFSETQ. The CDR3 loop spans 16 amino acids. V lost 0 bases to trimming and J lost 4 bases, with 13 bases between them. The CDR3 reads CASSLVAGASTGELFF. The DNA for the CDR3 is TGCGCCAGCAGCTTGGTGGCAGGGGCGTCCACCGGGGAGCTGTTTTTT. Full variable domain (missing parts from reference TRBV5-1 and TRBJ2-2): KAGVTQTPRYLIKTRGQQVTLSCSPISGHRSVSWYQQTPGQGLQFLFEYFSETQRNKGNFPGRFSGRQFSNSRSEMNVSTLELGDSALYLCASSLVAGASTGELFFGEGSRLTVL.

The chain employs TRBV20-1 and TRBJ1-2, with D hard to call. Deletions cut 1 base from V and 4 bases from J, with 16 bases between. The germline CDR1 and CDR2 sequences are DFQATT and SNEGSKA (reference sequence). CDR3 length equals 15 residues. The CDR3 reads CSARGTDVNRYGYTF. The CDR3 DNA reads as TGCAGTGCTAGAGGAACCGACGTAAACCGCTATGGCTACACCTTC.

This clonotype was detected only once. The chain recombines TRBV9 with TRBJ2-5, with 9 positions matching TRBD2. In germline, CDR1 is SGDLS, CDR2 YYNGEE. This CDR3 is built from 15 residues. J was trimmed by 5 bases and V by 0 bases; bases with no gene match: 5. CDR3 nucleotides: TGTGCCAGCAGCGTAGACAGCGGGGGGCGGGAGACCCAGTACTTC. It translates to CASSVDSGGRETQYF.

This chain uses TRBV20-1 with TRBJ1-2; D is unresolved. This CDR3 region has 11 residues. The germline V and J ends were trimmed by 6 bases and 1 base, with 6 bases remaining between them. Germline CDR1 is DFQATT and CDR2 is SNEGSKA (reference sequence). The CDR3, as DNA: TGCAGTGCACGCATTAACTATGGCTACACCTTC. It specifies CSARINYGYTF.

The gene calls are TRBV5-1 and TRBJ2-4; TRBD2 is a possible D gene (5 bases). Trimming cost V 1 base and J 6 bases, with 14 bases left between them. The CDR3 spans 15 residues. Germline V gene lookup returns CDR1 SGHRS and CDR2 YFSETQ. The CDR3 nucleotides are TGCGCCAGCAGCTTGCTACGAGGGCCAGTAAACATTCAGTACTTC. Translating gives CASSLLRGPVNIQYF.

The chain carries TRBV4-3 and TRBJ2-7; D unresolved. This CDR3 has 16 residues. Deletions cut 0 bases from V and 6 bases from J, with 18 bases between. CDR1 and CDR2 (germline): LGHNA, YSLEER. CDR3 DNA: TGCGCCAGCAGCCAAGACGGTACTCAGGCAACCGCCGAGCAGTACTTC. Amino acids: CASSQDGTQATAEQYF.

This clonotype was seen only a few times. The rearrangement uses TRBV18 and TRBJ2-7, with unresolved D. From germline, CDR1 is KGHSH and CDR2 LQKENI. Deletions cut 1 base from V and 0 bases from J, with 10 bases between. The CDR3 is 15 amino acids. The CDR3: CASSPQSTSSYEQYF. CDR3 nucleotide sequence: TGTGCCAGCTCACCACAGAGCACCAGCTCCTACGAGCAGTACTTC.

This chain links TRBV20-1 with TRBJ2-1; no definite D call. V was shortened by 5 bases and J by 0 bases, with 14 bases between the two germline ends. The germline CDR1 and CDR2 sequences are DFQATT and SNEGSKA (reference sequence). CDR3 length: 15 amino acids. The CDR3 here is CSAFSPYSSYNEQFF. In DNA form, the CDR3 reads TGCAGTGCTTTTTCACCGTACAGCTCCTACAATGAGCAGTTCTTC.

The gene calls are TRBV6-6 and TRBJ1-6, with TRBD1 identical over 10 bases. Germline-derived CDR1 and CDR2 are MNHNY and SVGAGI (reference sequence). With V trimmed by 2 bases and J by 10 bases, 5 bases remained unmatched. CDR3 length equals 15 residues. The chain's CDR3 is CASSYTGTGASPLHF. The CDR3 DNA sequence: TGTGCCAGCAGTTACACCGGGACAGGGGCCTCACCCCTCCACTTT.

This clonotype was found a few times. This rearrangement joins TRBV7-3 to TRBJ2-1; 9 bases agree with TRBD1. Per germline, CDR1 SGHTA and CDR2 FQGTGA. CDR3 length equals 17 residues. J lost 6 bases, V lost 2 bases, and 11 bases had no gene match. The CDR3 protein is CASSLGLSGQGLNEQFF. In DNA, the CDR3 is TGTGCCAGCAGCTTAGGTTTATCGGGACAGGGTCTCAATGAGCAGTTCTTC.

This clonotype was seen only a few times. CDR3 protein: CASSSGQAKNTEAFF. CDR3 nucleotide sequence: TGCGCCAGCAGCTCGGGACAGGCGAAAAACACTGAAGCTTTCTTT. The rearrangement uses TRBV5-1 and TRBJ1-1; 8 nucleotides align to TRBD1. The CDR3 is 15 residues long. Germline CDR1 and CDR2: SGHRS and YFSETQ. The ends lost 3 bases at V and 2 bases at J; junction bases unmatched: 6.

This clonotype was observed at least ten times. The V call is TRBV2, the J call TRBJ2-3; D is uncertain. V lost 4 bases to trimming and J lost 1 base, with 6 bases between them. The CDR3 has 13 residues. The germline CDR1 and CDR2 sequences are SNHLY and FYNNEI. DNA for the CDR3: TGTGCCAGCAGTGCCCGGGGCACAGATACGCAGTATTTT. As protein: CASSARGTDTQYF.

This clonotype was seen at least ten times. The chain has TRBV7-9 and TRBJ2-3; 8 bases are shared with TRBD2. Germline V gene lookup returns CDR1 SEHNR and CDR2 FQNEAQ (reference sequence). Unmatched junction bases numbered 12, after V lost 1 base and J lost 0 bases. The CDR3 totals 19 residues. The CDR3 is CASSLVLGLGPSSTDTQYF. The CDR3 DNA follows: TGTGCCAGCAGCTTAGTCTTGGGACTAGGTCCTAGTAGCACAGATACGCAGTATTTT.

This clonotype was seen a handful of times. CDR3 sequence reads: CASSPQLGTGELFF. As DNA, the CDR3 is TGTGCCAGCTCACCCCAACTCGGCACCGGGGAGCTGTTTTTT. The rearrangement uses TRBV18 and TRBJ2-2; no reliable D call. The CDR3 length is 14 residues. V lost 3 bases and J 4 bases, leaving 9 bases between the germline ends. Germline lookup yields CDR1 KGHSH and CDR2 LQKENI.

The V call is TRBV7-2, the J call TRBJ2-5; D gene ambiguous. V lost 0 bases to trimming and J lost 4 bases, with 15 bases between them. Germline assignment: CDR1 SGHTA and CDR2 FQGNSA. The CDR3 consists of 16 residues. The DNA of the CDR3 is TGTGCCAGCAGCTTAGCGCAAGGCCTGGGCTTAGAGACCCAGTACTTC. As protein: CASSLAQGLGLETQYF.

CDR3 sequence: CASSLARSGDGYTF. DNA of the CDR3: TGCGCCAGCAGCTTGGCCAGGTCAGGGGATGGCTACACCTTC. The V call is TRBV5-1, the J call TRBJ1-2, with D maybe TRBD1 (6 bases). Trimming took off 0 bases at V and 6 bases at J, with 12 bases between the two ends. The CDR3 is 14 residues long. Germline loops: CDR1 SGHRS, CDR2 YFSETQ. Combining the CDR3 with reference TRBV5-1 and TRBJ1-2 gives the whole variable domain KAGVTQTPRYLIKTRGQQVTLSCSPISGHRSVSWYQQTPGQGLQFLFEYFSETQRNKGNFPGRFSGRQFSNSRSEMNVSTLELGDSALYLCASSLARSGDGYTFGSGTRLTVV.

This clonotype appeared a few times. The rearrangement joins TRBV4-1 to TRBJ1-2; D is perhaps TRBD1 (5 bases). The germline V gene encodes CDR1 MGHRA and CDR2 YSYEKL. The germline V and J ends were trimmed by 1 base and 8 bases, with 17 bases remaining between them. The length of the CDR3 is 15 residues. CDR3 sequence reads: CASSQGLLGTGGYTF. As DNA, the CDR3 is TGCGCCAGCAGCCAAGGCCTGCTAGGGACGGGGGGCTACACCTTC.

The rearrangement uses TRBV12-3 or TRBV12-4 and TRBJ2-1, with 12 positions matching TRBD2. This CDR3 region has 17 residues. V dropped 2 bases and J dropped 4; count of bases not matched to a gene: 6. The CDR3 DNA sequence: TGTGCCAGCAGTTTATCTAGCGGGGGGGCGGGGTACAATGAGCAGTTCTTC. Protein sequence: CASSLSSGGAGYNEQFF.

In this sample, this clonotype turned up many times. The V and J genes are TRBV6-5 and TRBJ2-7; D is possibly TRBD2 (6 bases). Germline-derived CDR1 and CDR2 are MNHEY and SVGAGI. V lost 0 bases, J lost 2 bases, and 11 bases lay in between. There are 15 residues in the CDR3. CDR3 amino acids: CASSYSTAGPYEQYF. The CDR3 nucleotides are TGTGCCAGCAGTTACTCCACCGCGGGGCCCTACGAGCAGTACTTC.

This clonotype has more than one count but fewer than ten. The CDR3 nucleotides are TGTGCCAGCAGGGGAGACGGGACAGGGGGTAATGAGCAGTTCTTC. It encodes CASRGDGTGGNEQFF. The J gene is TRBJ2-1, the V gene TRBV6-1, with 11 bases fitting TRBD1. Unmatched junction bases numbered 8, after V lost 6 bases and J lost 7 bases. Germline V gene sequence: CDR1 MNHNS, CDR2 SASEGT. This CDR3 is 15 amino acids long.